This passage covers 22 T cell receptor beta chains from one sample sequenced in a study of T cells after yellow fever vaccination. Using its own MiXCR run on the 5' RACE reads, TCRdb lists one record per CDR3 protein. Here the sample spans roughly 160,000 distinct CDR3 sequences, around 9% being singletons. The sample here was CD8+ T cells sorted from PBMCs, taken 45 days after the yellow fever booster vaccination. The receptors were sampled from a man aged 18 to 30 who received the YFV17D yellow fever vaccine.

The rearrangement uses TRBV12-3 or TRBV12-4 and TRBJ1-1; D call uncertain. V gave up 7 bases and J gave up 4 bases, with 7 bases separating them. This CDR3 is built from 11 residues. The CDR3 here is CASMEVTEAFF. CDR3 in DNA: TGTGCCAGCATGGAGGTCACTGAAGCTTTCTTT.

The chain is built from TRBV4-1 and TRBJ1-4; 9 nucleotides line up with TRBD1. CDR3 length: 15 amino acids. V trimming: 3 bases; J trimming: 7 bases; junction bases outside the gene matches: 6. Germline CDR1 is MGHRA and CDR2 is YSYEKL. The CDR3 DNA is TGCGCCAGCAGCCAGTTACAGGGGGCGGTTGAAAAACTGTTTTTT. Protein: CASSQLQGAVEKLFF.

This clonotype has just a few counts. The chain links TRBV7-9 to TRBJ2-3, with D possibly being TRBD1 (6 bases). CDR3 length: 15 amino acids. Per germline, CDR1 SEHNR and CDR2 FQNEAQ (reference sequence). Trimming pared 3 bases from V and 3 bases from J, leaving 13 bases between. CDR3 in DNA: TGTGCCAGCAGCTTCCGAGTTAGGGGGACAGATACGCAGTATTTT. Protein product: CASSFRVRGTDTQYF. The variable domain in full, with the rest retrieved from reference TRBV7-9 and TRBJ2-3, is DTGVSQNPRHKITKRGQNVTFRCDPISEHNRLYWYRQTLGQGPEFLTYFQNEAQLEKSRLLSDRFSAERPKGSFSTLEIQRTEQGDSAMYLCASSFRVRGTDTQYFGPGTRLTVL.

The chain joins TRBV27 to TRBJ2-1; D may be TRBD1 (6 bases). V was clipped by 5 bases and J by 4 bases, with 12 bases between them. This CDR3 spans 14 amino acids. The germline V gene encodes CDR1 MNHEY and CDR2 SMNVEV (reference sequence). CDR3 DNA: TGTGCCAGCAGTCGGCAGGGGCATTACAATGAGCAGTTCTTC. Protein product: CASSRQGHYNEQFF.

The chain combines TRBV27 with TRBJ2-6; D gene unclear. The CDR3 is made up of 15 amino acids. The germline V gene has CDR1 MNHEY and CDR2 SMNVEV (reference sequence). The germline V and J ends were trimmed by 2 bases and 1 base, with 6 bases remaining between them. CDR3 residues: CASSLRFSGANVLTF. CDR3 DNA sequence: TGTGCCAGCAGTTTAAGGTTTTCTGGGGCCAACGTCCTGACTTTC.

CDR3 coding DNA: TGTGCCAGCGGGGACCCGGGATCTTCAGCACCCCTCCACTTT. Residues: CASGDPGSSAPLHF. This chain uses TRBV7-9 with TRBJ1-6, with D perhaps TRBD1 (5 bases). Trimming removed 8 bases from V and 11 bases from J, with 19 bases in between. The CDR3 is made up of 14 amino acids. Per the germline V gene, CDR1 is SEHNR and CDR2 is FQNEAQ (reference sequence).

The CDR3 DNA sequence: TGCGCCAGCAGCCAAGATAGGGCAGGGGGAAACTATGGCTACACCTTC. Protein sequence: CASSQDRAGGNYGYTF. V is TRBV4-1 and J is TRBJ1-2; 7 positions agree with TRBD1. V lost 0 bases and J lost 2; bases outside the gene matches: 6. This CDR3 comprises 16 residues. Germline V gene data show CDR1 as MGHRA and CDR2 as YSYEKL.

This clonotype was counted a few times. The rearrangement links TRBV7-9 to TRBJ2-7; 8 bases line up with TRBD1. There are 15 residues in the CDR3. The J segment lost 1 base and the V segment lost 6 bases, leaving 8 bases of the junction unmatched. Germline CDR1 and CDR2: SEHNR and FQNEAQ (reference sequence). The CDR3 loop reads CASSPAGGKSYEQYF. In DNA form, the CDR3 reads TGTGCCAGCAGTCCAGCAGGGGGCAAGTCCTACGAGCAGTACTTC.

There are a few counts of this clonotype. The chain couples TRBV9 to TRBJ1-6; TRBD1 matches 9 bases. Trimming removed 3 bases from V and 10 bases from J; junction bases left unmatched: 5. Germline loops: CDR1 SGDLS, CDR2 YYNGEE. The CDR3 loop spans 14 amino acids. CDR3 coding DNA: TGTGCCAGCAGCGCGGGGACAGGGACCTCACCCCTCCACTTT. Amino acids: CASSAGTGTSPLHF.

The rearrangement joins TRBV6-2 or TRBV6-3 to TRBJ2-5, with D possibly being TRBD1 (6 bases). The V gene's germline CDR1 is MNHEY and CDR2 SVGEGT. Trimming left V 4 bases short and J 3 bases short, with 12 bases between. This CDR3 spans 14 amino acids. DNA of the CDR3: TGTGCCAGCAGTTCCGAAACAGGGAAAGAGACCCAGTACTTC. Translating it yields CASSSETGKETQYF.

V usage is TRBV4-1 and J usage is TRBJ2-7; TRBD2 might be the D (5 bases). Per the germline V gene, CDR1 is MGHRA and CDR2 is YSYEKL. The CDR3 extends over 15 amino acids. Trimming removed 0 bases at V and 1 base at J, with 10 bases between. CDR3 in DNA: TGCGCCAGCAGCCAAGACCCCCGAGGGTCCTACGAGCAGTACTTC. Translation: CASSQDPRGSYEQYF.

The table lists this clonotype with a few counts. The chain is built from TRBV12-3 or TRBV12-4 and TRBJ2-5; 7 nucleotides line up with TRBD1. There are 14 residues in the CDR3. V was pared by 11 bases and J by 5 bases, with 14 bases of the junction left unmatched. Here the CDR3 DNA reads TGTGCCGGGACAGACCACGCGTCTTCGGAGACCCAGTACTTC. This encodes CAGTDHASSETQYF.

This clonotype was detected ten times or more. The CDR3: CASSQDRVRVNGTEAFF. CDR3 coding DNA: TGTGCCAGCAGCCAAGATAGGGTTAGGGTAAATGGGACTGAAGCTTTCTTT. The chain recombines TRBV3-1 with TRBJ1-1; D is uncertain. V was cut by 0 bases and J by 5 bases, with 19 bases left in between. The CDR3 is 17 amino acids. The V gene's germline CDR1 is LGHDT and CDR2 YNNKEL (reference sequence).

The genes are TRBV7-2 and TRBJ1-6; TRBD1 matches at 7 bases. Per germline, CDR1 SGHTA and CDR2 FQGNSA. Trimming took 4 bases from V and 7 from J; bases not matched to a gene: 10. The CDR3 sequence is 16 residues long. CDR3 protein: CASSSPETGYNSPLHF. CDR3 DNA: TGTGCCAGCAGCTCACCGGAGACAGGGTACAATTCACCCCTCCACTTT.

There are a few counts of this clonotype. V is TRBV6-6 and J is TRBJ1-2; D might be TRBD1 (5 bases). The length of the CDR3 is 14 residues. V lost 8 bases, J lost 1 base, and 14 bases lay in between. CDR1 MNHNY and CDR2 SVGAGI come from the germline V gene (reference sequence). The CDR3, as DNA: TGTGCCAGCGTCCCGGGGCAGATTAACTATGGCTACACCTTC. Amino acid sequence: CASVPGQINYGYTF.

The chain carries TRBV19 and TRBJ2-2, with D uncertain. Looked up from germline, CDR1 is LNHDA and CDR2 is SQIVND (reference sequence). There are 19 residues in the CDR3. V lost 5 bases to trimming and J lost 3 bases, with 25 bases between them. CDR3 in amino acids: CASSSPLPQLVPYTGELFF. The CDR3 DNA follows: TGTGCCAGTAGTTCTCCCCTACCGCAGCTCGTTCCCTACACCGGGGAGCTGTTTTTT.

Only a few counts were recorded for this clonotype. The rearrangement joins TRBV7-9 to TRBJ2-7; 9 positions match TRBD1. After removal of 5 bases from V and 0 bases from J, the junction contained 14 bases not matched to a gene. The CDR3 is 18 amino acids. Per the germline V gene, CDR1 is SEHNR and CDR2 is FQNEAQ (reference sequence). The CDR3 spells CASSPRRVGTGSSYEQYF. CDR3 bases: TGTGCCAGCAGCCCAAGAAGGGTCGGGACAGGGAGCTCCTACGAGCAGTACTTC.

This clonotype was observed at least ten times. This chain links TRBV7-3 with TRBJ2-2; D tentatively fits TRBD1 or TRBD2 (5 bases each). Germline V lookup: CDR1 SGHTA, CDR2 FQGTGA. V gave up 1 base and J gave up 3 bases, with 12 bases separating them. The CDR3 totals 16 residues. CDR3 DNA sequence: TGTGCCAGCAGCTTAATATCCGGGGCGTACACCGGGGAGCTGTTTTTT. Protein sequence: CASSLISGAYTGELFF.

The genes are TRBV4-3 and TRBJ2-3; 8 positions match TRBD2. The CDR3 sequence is 20 residues long. V was clipped by 3 bases and J by 0 bases; unmatched bases: 17. Looked up from germline, CDR1 is LGHNA and CDR2 is YSLEER. The CDR3 DNA sequence: TGCGCCAGCAGCCAGTCGATACCGGGACTAGGGGGTTCTAGCACAGATACGCAGTATTTT. It specifies CASSQSIPGLGGSSTDTQYF.

V is TRBV7-9 and J is TRBJ2-7; no definite D call. The length of the CDR3 is 15 residues. V dropped 5 bases and J dropped 0 bases, with 14 bases sitting between them. From germline, CDR1 is SEHNR and CDR2 FQNEAQ (reference sequence). The CDR3 DNA reads as TGTGCCAGCAGCCCGACCGGGCCGAGCTCCTACGAGCAGTACGTC. This codes for CASSPTGPSSYEQYV.

This rearrangement joins TRBV27 to TRBJ2-1; no reliable D call. V lost 5 bases to trimming and J lost 8 bases, with 13 bases between them. This CDR3 comprises 13 residues. Germline assignment: CDR1 MNHEY and CDR2 SMNVEV (reference sequence). CDR3 residues: CASSPYVGDEQFF. The CDR3 region has the DNA TGTGCCAGCAGTCCATACGTTGGCGATGAGCAGTTCTTC.

This clonotype was seen only a few times. J is TRBJ2-5 and V is TRBV11-2, with D maybe TRBD2 (6 bases). Germline V gene data show CDR1 as SGHAT and CDR2 as FQNNGV. Trimming shortened V by 1 base and J by 4 bases, and 16 bases separated the two germline ends. The CDR3 covers 16 residues. The CDR3 DNA reads TGTGCCAGCAGCTTAGTCGCGACTAGTCTCGTAGAGACCCAGTACTTC. It is translated as CASSLVATSLVETQYF.